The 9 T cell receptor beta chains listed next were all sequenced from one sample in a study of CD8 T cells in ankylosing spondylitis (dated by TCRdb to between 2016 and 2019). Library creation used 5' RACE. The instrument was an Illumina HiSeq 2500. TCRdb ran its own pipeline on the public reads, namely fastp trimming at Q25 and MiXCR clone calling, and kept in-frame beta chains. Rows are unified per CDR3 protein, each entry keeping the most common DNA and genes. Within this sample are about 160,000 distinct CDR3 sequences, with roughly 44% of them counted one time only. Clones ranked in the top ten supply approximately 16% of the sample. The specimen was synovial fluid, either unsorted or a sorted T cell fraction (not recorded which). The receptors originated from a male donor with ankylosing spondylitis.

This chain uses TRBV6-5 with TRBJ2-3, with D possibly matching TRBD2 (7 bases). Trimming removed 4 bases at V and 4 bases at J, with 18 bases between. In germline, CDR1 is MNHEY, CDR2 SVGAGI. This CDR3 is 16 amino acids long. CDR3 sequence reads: CASSSSGTGGADTQYF. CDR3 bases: TGTGCCAGCAGTTCCTCCGGGACGGGGGGCGCAGATACGCAGTATTTT.

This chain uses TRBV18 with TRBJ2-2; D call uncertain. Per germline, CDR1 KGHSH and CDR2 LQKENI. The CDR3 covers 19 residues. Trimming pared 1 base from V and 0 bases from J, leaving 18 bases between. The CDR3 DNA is TGTGCCAGCTCACCACTAGTACCTCAAGCGCCAACGAACACCGGGGAGCTGTTTTTT. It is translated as CASSPLVPQAPTNTGELFF. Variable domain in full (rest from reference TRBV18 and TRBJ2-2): NAGVMQNPRHLVRRRGQEARLRCSPMKGHSHVYWYRQLPEEGLKFMVYLQKENIIDESGMPKERFSAEFPKEGPSILRIQQVVRGDSAAYFCASSPLVPQAPTNTGELFFGEGSRLTVL.

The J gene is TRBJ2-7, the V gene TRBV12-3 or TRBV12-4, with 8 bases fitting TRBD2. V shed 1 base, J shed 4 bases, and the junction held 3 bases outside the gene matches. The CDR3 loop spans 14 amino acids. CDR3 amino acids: CASSLVLADYEQYF. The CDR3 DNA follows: TGTGCCAGCAGTTTAGTACTAGCGGATTACGAGCAGTACTTC.

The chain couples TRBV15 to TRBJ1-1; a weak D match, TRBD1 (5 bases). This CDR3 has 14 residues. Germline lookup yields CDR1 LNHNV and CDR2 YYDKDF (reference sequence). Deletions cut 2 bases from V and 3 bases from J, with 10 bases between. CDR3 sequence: CATSRSGQYTEAFF. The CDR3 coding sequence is TGTGCCACCAGCAGATCGGGGCAGTACACTGAAGCTTTCTTT.

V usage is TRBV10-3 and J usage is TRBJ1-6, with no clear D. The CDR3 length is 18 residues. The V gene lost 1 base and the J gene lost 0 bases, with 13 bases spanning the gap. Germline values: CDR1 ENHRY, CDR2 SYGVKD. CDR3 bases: TGTGCCATCAGTGAGTTTTGGGCGTCCAGCTCCTATAATTCACCCCTCCACTTT. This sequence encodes CAISEFWASSSYNSPLHF.

CDR3 sequence: CASSRGLVYEQYF. The CDR3 DNA sequence: TGTGCCAGCAGCCGGGGCCTCGTCTACGAGCAGTACTTC. The chain couples TRBV7-2 to TRBJ2-7, with D perhaps given as TRBD1 or TRBD2 (5 bases each). V shed 5 bases and J shed 3 bases, with 11 bases lying between them. The germline V gene has CDR1 SGHTA and CDR2 FQGNSA. This CDR3 spans 13 amino acids.

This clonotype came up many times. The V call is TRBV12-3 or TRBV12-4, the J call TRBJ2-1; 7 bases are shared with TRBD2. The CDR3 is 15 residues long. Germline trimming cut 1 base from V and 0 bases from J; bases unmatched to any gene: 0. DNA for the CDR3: TGTGCCAGCAGTTTAGGGACTAGCTCCTACAATGAGCAGTTCTTC. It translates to CASSLGTSSYNEQFF.

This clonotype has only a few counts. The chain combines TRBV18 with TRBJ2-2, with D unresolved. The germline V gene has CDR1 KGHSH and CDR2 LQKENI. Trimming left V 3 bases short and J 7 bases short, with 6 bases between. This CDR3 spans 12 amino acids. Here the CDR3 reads CASSPWDGELFF. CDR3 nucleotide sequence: TGTGCCAGCTCACCTTGGGACGGGGAGCTGTTTTTT.

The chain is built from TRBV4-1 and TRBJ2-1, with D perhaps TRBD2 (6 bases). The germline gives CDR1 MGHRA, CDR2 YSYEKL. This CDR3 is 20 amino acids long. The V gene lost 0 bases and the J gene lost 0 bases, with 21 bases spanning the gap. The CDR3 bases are TGCGCCAGCAGCCAAGAAAGCCCGCCTGGGCTAGCGAACTCCTACAATGAGCAGTTCTTC. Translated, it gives CASSQESPPGLANSYNEQFF.